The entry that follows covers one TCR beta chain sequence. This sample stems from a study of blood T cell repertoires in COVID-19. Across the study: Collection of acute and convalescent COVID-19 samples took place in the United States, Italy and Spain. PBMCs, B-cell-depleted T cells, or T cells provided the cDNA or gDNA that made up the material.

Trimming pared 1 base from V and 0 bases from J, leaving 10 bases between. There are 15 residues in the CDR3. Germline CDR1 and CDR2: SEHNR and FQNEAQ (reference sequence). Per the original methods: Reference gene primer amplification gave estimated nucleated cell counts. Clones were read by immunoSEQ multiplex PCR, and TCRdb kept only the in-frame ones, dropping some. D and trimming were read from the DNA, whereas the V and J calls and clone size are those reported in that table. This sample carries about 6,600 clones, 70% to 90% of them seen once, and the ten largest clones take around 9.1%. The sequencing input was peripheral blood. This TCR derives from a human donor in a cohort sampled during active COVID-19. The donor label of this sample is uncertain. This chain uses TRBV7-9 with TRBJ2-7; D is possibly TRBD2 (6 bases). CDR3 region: CASSLVLRDSYEQYF. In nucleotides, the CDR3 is TGTGCCAGCAGCTTAGTGTTGCGGGACTCCTACGAGCAGTACTTC.